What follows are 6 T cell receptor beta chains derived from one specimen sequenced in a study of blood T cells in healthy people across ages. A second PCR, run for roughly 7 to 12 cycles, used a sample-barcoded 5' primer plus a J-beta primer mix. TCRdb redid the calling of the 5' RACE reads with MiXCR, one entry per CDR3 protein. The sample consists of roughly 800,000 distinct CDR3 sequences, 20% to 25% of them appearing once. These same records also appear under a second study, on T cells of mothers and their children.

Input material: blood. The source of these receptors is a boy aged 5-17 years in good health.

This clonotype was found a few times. The CDR3 reads CASTIHFGTGLSYEQYF. The CDR3 nucleotides are TGTGCCAGCACCATCCATTTCGGGACAGGGCTATCCTACGAGCAGTACTTC. The chain joins TRBV7-2 to TRBJ2-7; 9 positions agree with TRBD1. Germline CDR1 SGHTA, CDR2 FQGNSA. J gave up 1 base and V 7 bases, and 14 bases lay outside the gene matches. The CDR3 consists of 17 residues.

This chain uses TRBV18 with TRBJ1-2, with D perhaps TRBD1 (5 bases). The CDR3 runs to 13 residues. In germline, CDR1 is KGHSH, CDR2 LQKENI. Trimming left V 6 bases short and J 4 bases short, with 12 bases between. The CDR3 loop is CASSPDSSYGYTF. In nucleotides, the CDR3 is TGTGCCAGCTCGCCAGACAGCTCCTATGGCTACACCTTC.

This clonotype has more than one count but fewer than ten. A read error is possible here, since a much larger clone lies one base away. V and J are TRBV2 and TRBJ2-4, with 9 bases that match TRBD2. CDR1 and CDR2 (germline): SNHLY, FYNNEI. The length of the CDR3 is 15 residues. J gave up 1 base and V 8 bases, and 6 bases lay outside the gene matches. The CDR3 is CASPSGIGAKNIQYF. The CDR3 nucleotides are TGTGCCAGCCCTAGCGGGATAGGCGCCAAAAACATTCAGTACTTC.

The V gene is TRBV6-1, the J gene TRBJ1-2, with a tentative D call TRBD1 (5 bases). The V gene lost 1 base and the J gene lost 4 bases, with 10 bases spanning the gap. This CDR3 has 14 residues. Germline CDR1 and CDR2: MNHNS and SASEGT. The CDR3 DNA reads TGTGCCAGCAGTGAAGTGACAGACTCCTATGGCTACACCTTC. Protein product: CASSEVTDSYGYTF.

The CDR3 spells CASTTGTASTDTQYF. CDR3 bases: TGTGCCAGCACCACCGGGACGGCAAGCACAGATACGCAGTATTTT. The chain joins TRBV6-2 or TRBV6-3 to TRBJ2-3; either TRBD1 or TRBD2 may supply D (5 bases each). The CDR3 is 15 residues long. CDR1 MNHEY and CDR2 SVGEGT come from the germline V gene. V was cut by 7 bases and J by 0 bases, with 14 bases left in between.

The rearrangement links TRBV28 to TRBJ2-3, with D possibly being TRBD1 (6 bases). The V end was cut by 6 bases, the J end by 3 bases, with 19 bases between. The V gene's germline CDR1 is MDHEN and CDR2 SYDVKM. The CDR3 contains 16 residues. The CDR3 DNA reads TGTGCCAGCAGCCCCATAAGGGGACATACAACAGATACGCAGTATTTT. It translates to CASSPIRGHTTDTQYF.